This T cell receptor (beta chain) was captured in a study of T-cell reconstitution after alpha-beta-depleted transplantation in children. Preparation of the TCRbeta library used unique molecular identifiers. TCRdb called the PCR reads again in MiXCR, with one record for every CDR3 protein. Of roughly 500,000 distinct CDR3 sequences listed, around a third are singletons. CDR1 is SSHAT, CDR2 FNYEAQ, per germline (reference sequence). Trimming took 4 bases from V and 6 from J; bases not matched to a gene: 11. CDR3 length: 16 residues. The rearrangement links TRBV7-7 to TRBJ2-1, with TRBD2 matching over 8 bases. The clonotype was recovered from a human donor who donated a stem cell graft to a child with aplastic anemia. The sequences come from PBMCs from the stem cell graft donor, collected from the stem cell graft. CDR3 nucleotides: TGTGCCAGCAGCTCGAGGTTCGGGACTAGGGCCAATGAGCAGTTCTTC. Encoded protein: CASSSRFGTRANEQFF.